This TCR beta chain was identified during a study of T cell responses to AZD1222 COVID-19 vaccine. Sequencing was performed with immunoSEQ multiplex PCR; in TCRdb, only in-frame clones are kept and a portion is missing. The sample lists under 30,000 clones, around 93% occurring once. About this clone itself: Its antigen is as yet unknown.

The length of the CDR3 is 16 residues. With 5 bases removed from V and 4 bases from J, the gap between germline ends came to 20 bases. Germline CDR1 and CDR2: MNHEY and SMNVEV (reference sequence). Study-wide points: Repertoire samples came only from after the peak T cell response. A rise in Spike-specific TCR breadth and depth followed two AZD1222 doses.

The sequence was collected from an adult who received the AZD1222 COVID-19 vaccine. Sequencing was performed on peripheral blood, taken 28 days after the second AZD1222 dose. The rearrangement uses TRBV27 and TRBJ2-5; D unclear. The CDR3 loop reads CASSPSPAQVIETQYF. The DNA for the CDR3 is TGTGCCAGCAGTCCCTCCCCAGCGCAGGTTATAGAGACCCAGTACTTC.